This T cell receptor (beta chain) is from a study of T-cell reconstitution after alpha-beta-depleted transplantation in children. V lost 5 bases and J lost 6; bases outside the gene matches: 18. Germline V lookup: CDR1 KGHSH, CDR2 LQKENI. The CDR3 runs 19 residues. Preparing the TCRbeta library involved the use of unique molecular identifiers. TCRdb re-analysed the PCR reads in MiXCR, keeping a single row per CDR3 protein. There are approximately 490,000 distinct CDR3 sequences in the sample; roughly an eighth occur only once, and about 5.4% lies in the top ten. This clonotype has just a few counts. The chain employs TRBV18 and TRBJ2-1; 11 bases align to TRBD2. This TCR derives from a human donor who donated a stem cell graft to a child with combined immunodeficiency. Specimen: PBMCs from the stem cell graft donor, collected from the stem cell graft. The CDR3 loop is CASSSLWTGSLAGANEQFF. In nucleotides, the CDR3 is TGTGCCAGCTCAAGCTTGTGGACAGGGTCACTAGCGGGAGCCAATGAGCAGTTCTTC.